The clone carrying this TCR beta chain has only one observation. V was pared by 5 bases and J by 1 base, with 5 bases of the junction left unmatched. CDR1 is SEHNR, CDR2 FQNEAQ, per germline (reference sequence). This CDR3 has 16 residues. Original data processing: It was from reference gene primer amplification that nucleated cell counts were estimated. Some clones are missing from TCRdb's copy, which holds only in-frame ones; the method was immunoSEQ multiplex PCR. V and J calls plus clone size are reproduced from that table; the DNA served to infer D and trimming. The table has around 280,000 clones, about nine tenths seen once. These data are taken from a study of blood T cell repertoires in COVID-19. The Seattle patients joined while their infection was active and were tracked longitudinally afterward.

Sequenced input: peripheral blood. The origin of this receptor is a woman in her twenties or thirties with COVID-19, enrolled during active disease. The rearrangement links TRBV7-9 to TRBJ2-2; 9 bases map to TRBD1. CDR3 sequence (DNA): TGTGCCAGCAGCCTAGGGACAGGGCGGAACACCGGGGAGCTGTTTTTT. This translates into CASSLGTGRNTGELFF. The full variable domain, in which reference TRBV7-9 and TRBJ2-2 provide the parts outside the CDR3, is DTGVSQNPRHKITKRGQNVTFRCDPISEHNRLYWYRQTLGQGPEFLTYFQNEAQLEKSRLLSDRFSAERPKGSFSTLEIQRTEQGDSAMYLCASSLGTGRNTGELFFGEGSRLTVL.